This T cell receptor (beta chain) was recorded in a study of blood T cell repertoires in COVID-19. Study as a whole: Samples came from the United States, Italy and Spain, spanning acute and convalescent COVID-19. Nucleic acid was either cDNA or gDNA, and it came from T cells, B-cell-depleted T cells, or PBMCs.

Germline lookup yields CDR1 GTSNPN and CDR2 SVGIG (reference sequence). Trimming stripped 3 bases from V and 0 bases from J, with 9 bases between. This CDR3 spans 14 amino acids. Study processing details: Reference gene primer amplification yielded estimated nucleated cell counts. Data came from immunoSEQ multiplex PCR; TCRdb stores just in-frame clones and leaves some out. The V and J calls and clone size are taken from that table; D and trimming were inferred from the DNA. The profile shows about 66,000 clones, around 84% of them singletons. This clonotype was obtained from a man aged 45-65 years with active COVID-19. This chain connects TRBV30 to TRBJ2-4; a possible D gene is TRBD2 (6 bases). Specimen: peripheral blood. The CDR3 sequence: CAWRSGLAKNIQYF. The CDR3 DNA is TGTGCCTGGAGATCGGGACTAGCCAAAAACATTCAGTACTTC.